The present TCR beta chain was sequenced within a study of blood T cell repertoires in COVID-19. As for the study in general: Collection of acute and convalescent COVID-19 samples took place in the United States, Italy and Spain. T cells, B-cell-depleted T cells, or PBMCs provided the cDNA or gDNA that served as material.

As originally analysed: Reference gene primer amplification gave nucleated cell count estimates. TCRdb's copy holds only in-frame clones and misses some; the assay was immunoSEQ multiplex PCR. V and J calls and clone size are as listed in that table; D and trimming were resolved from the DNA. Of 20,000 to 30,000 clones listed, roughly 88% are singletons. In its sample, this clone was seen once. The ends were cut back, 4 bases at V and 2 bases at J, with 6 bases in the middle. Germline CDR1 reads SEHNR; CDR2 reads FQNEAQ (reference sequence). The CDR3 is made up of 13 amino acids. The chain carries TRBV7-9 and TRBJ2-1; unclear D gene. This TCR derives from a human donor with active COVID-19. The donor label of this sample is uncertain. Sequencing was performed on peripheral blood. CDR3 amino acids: CASSSPPYNEQFF. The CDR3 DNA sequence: TGTGCCAGCAGCTCTCCCCCCTACAATGAGCAGTTCTTC.